This T cell receptor (beta chain) was retrieved from a study of blood T cell repertoires in COVID-19. Turning to the study itself: Acute-phase and convalescent COVID-19 samples originated in the United States, Italy and Spain. PBMCs, B-cell-depleted T cells, or T cells provided the cDNA or gDNA that made up the material.

Original handling: For nucleated cells, counts were estimated from reference gene primer amplification. TCRdb keeps only in-frame clones here, not all; method: immunoSEQ multiplex PCR. V, J and clone size reflect that table, while D and trimming were determined from the DNA. This sample carries 200,000 to 300,000 clones, around four fifths of them seen once, and the ten largest clones take around 6.5%. The sequence came from a woman aged 55-70 years with active or convalescent COVID-19. The sample consisted of peripheral blood.

CDR3 protein: CASSPRDSGYGYTF. For the CDR3, the DNA is TGTGCCAGCAGCCCTCGAGATTCAGGGTATGGCTACACCTTC. The chain recombines TRBV14 with TRBJ1-2; possibly TRBD1 for D (5 bases). The germline gives CDR1 SGHDN, CDR2 FVKESK. The CDR3 contains 14 residues. V was shortened by 4 bases and J by 5 bases, with 14 bases between the two germline ends.